This T cell receptor (beta chain) derives from a study of Ad26.COV2.S vaccination and SARS-CoV-2 variants. As for the study in general: A COV1001 Ad26.COV2.S trial-arm participant provided the sample. The authors gave Ad26.COV2.S intramuscularly, either once or twice 56 days apart.

About this clone: The antigen remains undetermined.

General study points: Whether participants received vaccine or placebo, their non-spike TCR breadth was similar.

Treatment specified: roughly 18 received Ad26.COV2.S at low or high dose, single or two shots; about 5 received placebo; per-sample allocation not given. Sampling was performed 63 days after the first vaccine or placebo injection. The administered vaccine (an Ad26 vector) expressed Wuhan-strain SARS-CoV-2 spike. Sequencing used immunoSEQ multiplex PCR; TCRdb keeps in-frame clones, though not all of them. The data show about 250,000 clones, with approximately 89% seen just once and more than 2.5% held by the top ten. CDR3 length: 15 residues. Losses at the gene ends were 0 bases for V and 6 bases for J; bases not matched to a gene: 6. The germline gives CDR1 SGHRS, CDR2 YFSETQ.

The sequence was collected from a person between 18 and 65 years old who received the Ad26.COV2.S COVID-19 vaccine or a placebo. This chain links TRBV5-1 with TRBJ2-3; 8 nucleotides match TRBD1. The sample in question was peripheral blood, obtained in a trial of Ad26.COV2.S vaccine versus placebo. This CDR3 reads CASSLGVQGADTQYF. The CDR3 coding sequence is TGCGCCAGCAGCTTGGGGGTCCAGGGGGCGGATACGCAGTATTTT.